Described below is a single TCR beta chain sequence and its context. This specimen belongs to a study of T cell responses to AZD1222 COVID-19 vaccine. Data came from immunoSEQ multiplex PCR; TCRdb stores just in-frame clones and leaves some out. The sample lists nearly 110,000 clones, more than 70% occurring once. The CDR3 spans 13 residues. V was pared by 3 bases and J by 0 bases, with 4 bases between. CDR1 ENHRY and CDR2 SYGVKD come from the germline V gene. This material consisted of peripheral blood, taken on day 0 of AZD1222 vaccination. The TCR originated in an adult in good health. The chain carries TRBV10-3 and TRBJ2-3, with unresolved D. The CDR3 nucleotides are TGTGCCATCAGTGACGGGAGCACAGATACGCAGTATTTT. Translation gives CAISDGSTDTQYF.